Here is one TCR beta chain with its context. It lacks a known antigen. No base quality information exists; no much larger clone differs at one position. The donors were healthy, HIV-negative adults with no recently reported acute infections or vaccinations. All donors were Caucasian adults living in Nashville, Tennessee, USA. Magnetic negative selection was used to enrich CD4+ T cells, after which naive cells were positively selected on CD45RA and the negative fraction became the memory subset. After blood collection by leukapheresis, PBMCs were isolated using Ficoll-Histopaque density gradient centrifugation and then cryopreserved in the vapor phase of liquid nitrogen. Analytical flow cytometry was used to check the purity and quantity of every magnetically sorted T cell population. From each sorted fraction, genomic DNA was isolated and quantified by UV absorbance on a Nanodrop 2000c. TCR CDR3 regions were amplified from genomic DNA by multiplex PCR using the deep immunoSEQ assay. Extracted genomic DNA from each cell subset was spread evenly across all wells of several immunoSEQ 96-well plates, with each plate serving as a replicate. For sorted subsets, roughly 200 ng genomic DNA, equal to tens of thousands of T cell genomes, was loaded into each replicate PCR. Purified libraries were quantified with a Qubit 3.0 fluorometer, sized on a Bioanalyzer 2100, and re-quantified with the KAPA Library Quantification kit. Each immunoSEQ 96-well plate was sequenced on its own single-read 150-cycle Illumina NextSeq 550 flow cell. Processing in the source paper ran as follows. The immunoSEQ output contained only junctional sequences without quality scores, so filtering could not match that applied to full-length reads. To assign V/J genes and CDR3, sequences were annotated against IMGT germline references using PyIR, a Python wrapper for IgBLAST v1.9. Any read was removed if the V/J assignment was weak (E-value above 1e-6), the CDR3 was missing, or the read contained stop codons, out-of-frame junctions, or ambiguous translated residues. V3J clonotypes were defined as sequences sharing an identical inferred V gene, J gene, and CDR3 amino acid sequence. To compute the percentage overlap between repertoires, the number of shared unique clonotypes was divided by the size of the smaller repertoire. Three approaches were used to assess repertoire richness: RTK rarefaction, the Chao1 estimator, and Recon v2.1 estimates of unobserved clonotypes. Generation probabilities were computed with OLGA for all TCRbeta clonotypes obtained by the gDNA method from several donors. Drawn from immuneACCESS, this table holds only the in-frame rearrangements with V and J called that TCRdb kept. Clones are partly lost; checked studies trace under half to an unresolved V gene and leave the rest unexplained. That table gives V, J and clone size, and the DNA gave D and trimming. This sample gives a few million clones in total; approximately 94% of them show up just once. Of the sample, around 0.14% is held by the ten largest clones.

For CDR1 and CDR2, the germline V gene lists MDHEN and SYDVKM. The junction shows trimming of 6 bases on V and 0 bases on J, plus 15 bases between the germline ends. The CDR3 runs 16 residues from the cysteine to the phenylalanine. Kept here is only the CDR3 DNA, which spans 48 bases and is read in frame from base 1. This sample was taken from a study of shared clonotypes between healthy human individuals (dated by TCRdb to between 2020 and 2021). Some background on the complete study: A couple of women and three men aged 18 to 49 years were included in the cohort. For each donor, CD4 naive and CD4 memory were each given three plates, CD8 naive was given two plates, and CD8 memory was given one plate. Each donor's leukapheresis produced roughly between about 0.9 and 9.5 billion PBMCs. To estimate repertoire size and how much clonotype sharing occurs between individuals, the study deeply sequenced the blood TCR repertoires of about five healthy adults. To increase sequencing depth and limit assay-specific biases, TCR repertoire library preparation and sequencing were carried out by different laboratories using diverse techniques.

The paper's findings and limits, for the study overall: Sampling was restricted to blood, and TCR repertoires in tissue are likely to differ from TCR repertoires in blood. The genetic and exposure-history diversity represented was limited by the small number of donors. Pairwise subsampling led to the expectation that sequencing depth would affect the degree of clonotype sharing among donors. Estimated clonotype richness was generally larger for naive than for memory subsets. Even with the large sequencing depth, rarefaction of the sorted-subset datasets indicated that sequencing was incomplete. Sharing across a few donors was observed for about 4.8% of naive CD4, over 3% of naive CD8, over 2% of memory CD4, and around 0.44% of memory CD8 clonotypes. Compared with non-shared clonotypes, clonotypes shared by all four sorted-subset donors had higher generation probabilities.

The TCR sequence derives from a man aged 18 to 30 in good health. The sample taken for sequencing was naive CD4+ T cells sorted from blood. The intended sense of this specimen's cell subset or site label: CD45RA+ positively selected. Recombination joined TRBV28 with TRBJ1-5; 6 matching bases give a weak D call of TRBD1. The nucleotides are TGTGCCAGCAGGGACGGGGGCGGCTATAGCAATCAGCCCCAGCATTTT. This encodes CASRDGGGYSNQPQHF.